Presented here are 29 T cell receptor beta chains from one specimen sequenced in a study of blood T cell repertoires in COVID-19. Measured with immunoSEQ multiplex PCR; TCRdb has only the in-frame clones, and not every one. The table has fewer than 85,000 clones, about three quarters seen once. Source material: peripheral blood. These receptors all stem from a woman of 80 years or more with active or convalescent COVID-19.

A few counts support this clone. The rearrangement joins TRBV4-1 to TRBJ1-2; D not resolved. Per germline, CDR1 MGHRA and CDR2 YSYEKL. Trimming shortened V by 0 bases and J by 7 bases, and 6 bases separated the two germline ends. The CDR3 is 12 amino acids. The CDR3, as DNA: TGCGCCAGCAGCCAAGATACGGGTGGCTACACCTTC. It encodes CASSQDTGGYTF.

The chain links TRBV19 to TRBJ2-2; 7 nucleotides align to TRBD1. The trim removed 5 bases at V and 4 bases at J, leaving 7 bases unmatched. This CDR3 comprises 15 residues. Per the germline V gene, CDR1 is LNHDA and CDR2 is SQIVND (reference sequence). The CDR3 DNA is TGTGCCAGTAGTGGCCAACAGGGGAGCACCGGGGAGCTGTTTTTT. It translates to CASSGQQGSTGELFF.

The genes are TRBV4-3 and TRBJ1-6; D is perhaps TRBD1 (5 bases). The CDR3 extends over 15 amino acids. The germline V gene encodes CDR1 LGHNA and CDR2 YSLEER. V gave up 3 bases and J gave up 2 bases, with 8 bases separating them. The CDR3 DNA follows: TGCGCCAGCAGCCAGGAGGGACCCTATAATTCACCCCTCCACTTT. The encoded protein is CASSQEGPYNSPLHF.

This CDR3 reads CASSFQFEETQYF. In DNA form, the CDR3 reads TGTGCCAGCAGCTTCCAGTTCGAAGAGACCCAGTACTTC. V gene TRBV7-2 combines with J gene TRBJ2-5; no firm D call. This CDR3 spans 13 amino acids. Germline lookup yields CDR1 SGHTA and CDR2 FQGNSA. With 3 bases removed from V and 3 bases from J, the gap between germline ends came to 8 bases.

In this sample, this clone turned up once. The rearrangement uses TRBV6-5 and TRBJ1-5, with TRBD1 matching 9 bases. Trimming at V came to 6 bases and at J to 5 bases, leaving 8 bases not matched to a gene. Germline V gene lookup returns CDR1 MNHEY and CDR2 SVGAGI. This CDR3 spans 15 amino acids. DNA for the CDR3: TGTGCCAGCAGAATACGGGACAGGGTTCATCAGCCCCAGCATTTT. Protein product: CASRIRDRVHQPQHF.

The genes are TRBV4-3 and TRBJ2-3, with 8 bases identical to TRBD2. V gave up 4 bases and J gave up 2 bases; unmatched junction bases: 8. The germline gives CDR1 LGHNA, CDR2 YSLEER. This CDR3 is built from 16 residues. The CDR3 is CASSLQRGPSTDTQYF. CDR3 coding DNA: TGCGCCAGCAGCCTTCAGCGGGGGCCATCCACAGATACGCAGTATTTT.

This sequence joins TRBV9 and TRBJ1-2; D is unclear. The length of the CDR3 is 16 residues. Trimming removed 0 bases at V and 0 bases at J, with 12 bases between. CDR1 is SGDLS and CDR2 is YYNGEE in the germline V gene. The CDR3 here is CASSVVAEPTNYGYTF. In DNA, the CDR3 is TGTGCCAGCAGCGTAGTGGCGGAACCTACTAACTATGGCTACACCTTC.

V gene TRBV7-2 combines with J gene TRBJ2-7; tentatively, D is TRBD2 (5 bases). The CDR3 length is 13 residues. The V end was cut by 1 base, the J end by 3 bases, with 7 bases between. CDR1 and CDR2 from the germline V gene are SGHTA and FQGNSA. The CDR3 is CASSLGTYYEQYF. The CDR3 DNA follows: TGTGCCAGCAGCTTAGGGACTTACTACGAGCAGTACTTC.

The gene calls are TRBV5-6 and TRBJ2-5, with 8 bases that match TRBD2. CDR3 length: 17 residues. Germline-derived CDR1 and CDR2 are SGHDT and YYEEEE. V was clipped by 0 bases and J by 1 base; unmatched bases: 8. DNA for the CDR3: TGTGCCAGCAGCTTGGAGGGTAGCGGGGTTTCCCAAGAGACCCAGTACTTC. It translates to CASSLEGSGVSQETQYF.

This chain joins TRBV5-4 and TRBJ1-1; no firm D call. Trimming shortened V by 0 bases and J by 1 base, and 10 bases separated the two germline ends. The length of the CDR3 is 15 residues. Per the germline V gene, CDR1 is SGHNT and CDR2 is YYREEE (reference sequence). CDR3 amino acids: CASSLARVANTEAFF. As DNA, the CDR3 is TGTGCCAGCAGCTTGGCGAGGGTGGCGAACACTGAAGCTTTCTTT. Drawing the rest from reference TRBV5-4 and TRBJ1-1, the complete variable domain is ETGVTQSPTHLIKTRGQQVTLRCSSQSGHNTVSWYQQALGQGPQFIFQYYREEENGRGNFPPRFSGLQFPNYSSELNVNALELDDSALYLCASSLARVANTEAFFGQGTRLTVV.

This clone was picked up one time. This chain uses TRBV6-4 with TRBJ1-2, with D hard to call. Trimming removed 0 bases at V and 4 bases at J, with 9 bases between. Germline V gene sequence: CDR1 MRHNA, CDR2 SNTAGT. The CDR3 loop spans 14 amino acids. The CDR3 loop is CASSDSGGLYGYTF. CDR3 coding DNA: TGTGCCAGCAGTGACTCAGGCGGACTCTATGGCTACACCTTC.

V gene TRBV7-8 combines with J gene TRBJ2-3; weak D call: TRBD1 (6 bases). Trimming removed 5 bases from V and 4 bases from J, with 13 bases in between. The CDR3 contains 14 residues. The germline gives CDR1 SGHVS, CDR2 FQNEAQ. The CDR3 coding sequence is TGTGCCAGCAGCGGGACACAGGGCCCAGATACGCAGTATTTT. Residues: CASSGTQGPDTQYF.

CDR3 protein: CASSDRDYMSYEQYF. For the CDR3, the DNA is TGTGCCAGCAGTGACCGAGATTATATGTCCTACGAGCAGTACTTC. The chain is built from TRBV6-4 and TRBJ2-7; no definite D call. The CDR3 runs 15 residues. In germline, CDR1 is MRHNA, CDR2 SNTAGT. The V end lost 2 bases, the J end lost 1 base, and 12 bases lay between the germline ends.

This chain uses TRBV27 with TRBJ1-1; D might be TRBD1 (5 bases). From germline, CDR1 is MNHEY and CDR2 SMNVEV (reference sequence). V lost 7 bases, J lost 1 base, and 13 bases lay in between. CDR3 size: 14 residues. The CDR3 protein is CASTRGATNTEAFF. CDR3 bases: TGTGCCAGCACCCGTGGGGCGACGAACACTGAAGCTTTCTTT.

The chain links TRBV18 to TRBJ1-3; maybe TRBD1 (5 bases). The CDR3 loop spans 16 amino acids. Germline V CDR1 and CDR2: KGHSH, LQKENI. V was trimmed by 3 bases and J by 0 bases, leaving 12 bases between them. CDR3 bases: TGTGCCAGCTCACCCGTTCAGGGCGGCTCTGGAAACACCATATATTTT. Translation gives CASSPVQGGSGNTIYF.

The chain employs TRBV13 and TRBJ1-3; D remains unclear. Per the germline V gene, CDR1 is PRHDT and CDR2 is FYEKMQ (reference sequence). V lost 5 bases and J lost 0, with 20 bases in between. This CDR3 spans 18 amino acids. CDR3: CASSARRGQDHSGNTIYF. The DNA of the CDR3 is TGTGCCAGCAGCGCCCGCCGAGGGCAGGACCACTCTGGAAACACCATATATTTT.

This chain joins TRBV7-3 and TRBJ2-1; the match to TRBD1 covers 8 bases. The ends lost 2 bases at V and 5 bases at J; junction bases unmatched: 8. Germline-derived CDR1 and CDR2 are SGHTA and FQGTGA. This CDR3 spans 16 amino acids. The CDR3 region has the DNA TGTGCCAGCAGCTTACCGGGACAGGAAGGGGACAATGAGCAGTTCTTC. Its translation: CASSLPGQEGDNEQFF.

The chain employs TRBV15 and TRBJ2-7, with 10 nucleotides matching TRBD2. The CDR3 loop spans 17 amino acids. Losses at the gene ends were 3 bases for V and 3 bases for J; bases not matched to a gene: 11. From germline, CDR1 is LNHNV and CDR2 YYDKDF (reference sequence). The DNA for the CDR3 is TGTGCCACCAGCAGGGTCGCACTTAGCGGGGGGTTCTACGAGCAGTACTTC. This codes for CATSRVALSGGFYEQYF.

The chain uses TRBV5-4 and TRBJ2-7; D uncertain. V shed 1 base and J shed 4 bases, with 9 bases lying between them. This CDR3 contains 13 residues. The germline V gene has CDR1 SGHNT and CDR2 YYREEE (reference sequence). The CDR3: CASSLMGLYEQYF. The CDR3, as DNA: TGTGCCAGCAGCTTGATGGGCCTTTACGAGCAGTACTTC.

Note on this clone: The junction differs from germline at one of its ends, possibly a read error. The rearrangement links TRBV7-7 to TRBJ2-3; D may be TRBD2 (6 bases). Germline lookup yields CDR1 SSHAT and CDR2 FNYEAQ (reference sequence). There are 14 residues in the CDR3. The CDR3, as DNA: TGTGCTAGCAGCTTGGGGGGTGACACAGATACGCAGTATTTT. It yields the protein CASSLGGDTDTQYF.

CDR3 DNA: TGTGCCAGCCGGAGGTCGCGCGAGCAGTACTTC. Residues: CASRRSREQYF. The genes are TRBV11-3 and TRBJ2-7; the D gene is possibly TRBD2 (5 bases). CDR3 length equals 11 residues. Looked up from germline, CDR1 is SGHNT and CDR2 is YENEEA. Between the trimmed V and J ends, which lost 8 bases and 6 bases, there was a span of 11 bases.

V usage is TRBV6-5 and J usage is TRBJ1-1; D gene uncertain. The CDR3 extends over 13 amino acids. Germline CDR1 reads MNHEY; CDR2 reads SVGAGI. With 6 bases removed from V and 0 bases from J, the gap between germline ends came to 8 bases. The CDR3, as DNA: TGTGCCAGCAGCTTCGGGATGAACACTGAAGCTTTCTTT. Its translation is CASSFGMNTEAFF.

This chain uses TRBV14 with TRBJ1-2; 10 nucleotides align to TRBD1. CDR1 and CDR2 (germline): SGHDN, FVKESK. V shed 2 bases, J shed 6 bases, and the junction held 15 bases outside the gene matches. This CDR3 is built from 18 residues. The CDR3 loop is CASSQPPGQGISYNGYTF. The CDR3 bases are TGTGCCAGCAGCCAACCTCCGGGACAGGGGATCTCTTATAATGGCTACACCTTC.

This rearrangement joins TRBV12-3 or TRBV12-4 to TRBJ2-5; D is unclear. Trimming cost V 3 bases and J 5 bases, with 4 bases left between them. The CDR3 is 11 residues long. CDR3 protein: CASSFQETQYF. Written as DNA, the CDR3 is TGTGCCAGCAGTTTTCAGGAGACCCAGTACTTC.

This chain links TRBV7-9 with TRBJ2-7; D is perhaps TRBD2 (6 bases). Germline V gene lookup returns CDR1 SEHNR and CDR2 FQNEAQ (reference sequence). This CDR3 region has 13 residues. Trimming cost V 5 bases and J 3 bases, with 11 bases left between them. Here the CDR3 reads CASSGGTFYEQYF. For the CDR3, the DNA is TGTGCCAGCAGCGGCGGGACTTTCTACGAGCAGTACTTC.

The chain uses TRBV6-5 and TRBJ2-5, with 8 nucleotides matching TRBD2. V lost 6 bases and J lost 3; bases outside the gene matches: 6. The CDR3 extends over 14 amino acids. The germline CDR1 and CDR2 sequences are MNHEY and SVGAGI. The CDR3, as DNA: TGTGCCAGCAGGGGTTTAGCGGGAAAAGAGACCCAGTACTTC. It yields the protein CASRGLAGKETQYF.

V usage is TRBV7-2 and J usage is TRBJ2-5; maybe TRBD1 (5 bases). Germline-derived CDR1 and CDR2 are SGHTA and FQGNSA. The CDR3 has 14 amino acids. V was pared by 5 bases and J by 2 bases, with 12 bases between. The CDR3 is CASSPQGGQETQYF. The DNA for the CDR3 is TGTGCCAGCAGCCCTCAGGGCGGACAAGAGACCCAGTACTTC. The complete variable domain, with remaining parts taken from reference TRBV7-2 and TRBJ2-5, reads GAGVSQSPSNKVTEKGKDVELRCDPISGHTALYWYRQSLGQGLEFLIYFQGNSAPDKSGLPSDRFSAERTGGSVSTLTIQRTQQEDSAVYLCASSPQGGQETQYFGPGTRLLVL.

The rearrangement uses TRBV2 and TRBJ1-2; 10 nucleotides match TRBD1. Germline trimming cut 7 bases from V and 8 bases from J; bases unmatched to any gene: 7. The CDR3 length is 13 residues. The V gene's germline CDR1 is SNHLY and CDR2 FYNNEI. The DNA of the CDR3 is TGTGCCAGCAACCGACAGGGGGCGCAAGGCTACACCTTC. Residues: CASNRQGAQGYTF.

The rearrangement joins TRBV27 to TRBJ2-1; 14 bases match TRBD2. CDR1 is MNHEY and CDR2 is SMNVEV in the germline V gene (reference sequence). Trimming cost V 5 bases and J 4 bases; bases outside gene matches: 13. The CDR3 contains 19 residues. The CDR3 DNA is TGTGCCAGCAGTAGAAGACTAGCGGGGGGGATCTCCACGTACAATGAGCAGTTCTTC. This translates into CASSRRLAGGISTYNEQFF.